These T cell receptor beta chains were read from a single sample in a study of OX40 agonist ivuxolimab in advanced cancers. Profiled with immunoSEQ multiplex PCR; TCRdb holds only in-frame clones, not every one. The repertoire holds about 12,000 clones, with 81% as singletons. The sequences come from CD4+ or CD8+ T cells sorted from blood, collected in a trial of the OX40 agonist ivuxolimab. The receptor set was obtained from an adult with an advanced solid tumor such as melanoma, head and neck, liver or kidney cancer. Both conserved end residues are part of each CDR3. The D gene is left open where the match is weak. Expanded clones get a size class; other rows say once, few or many, or leave the size out.

j_call: TRBJ2-4; v_call: TRBV4-1; d_call: TRBD1; clone_size: few; cdr3_aa: CASSRTNRGSAKNIQYF; cdr3_nt: TGCGCCAGCAGCCGAACAAACAGGGGAAGTGCCAAAAACATTCAGTACTTC
j_call: TRBJ2-2; v_call: TRBV5-1; d_call: NA; clone_size: NA; cdr3_aa: CASSIVTGELFF; cdr3_nt: TGCGCCAGCAGCATAGTGACCGGGGAGCTGTTTTTT
j_call: TRBJ2-1; v_call: TRBV27; d_call: TRBD2; clone_size: medium-sized; cdr3_aa: CASSLTSVPYNEQFF; cdr3_nt: TGTGCCAGCAGTCTAACTAGCGTCCCCTACAATGAGCAGTTCTTC
j_call: TRBJ1-1; v_call: TRBV4-3; d_call: TRBD1; clone_size: NA; cdr3_aa: CASSPGQGMNTEAFF; cdr3_nt: TGCGCCAGCAGCCCGGGACAGGGGATGAACACTGAAGCTTTCTTT
j_call: TRBJ2-6; v_call: TRBV4-2; d_call: TRBD1; clone_size: NA; cdr3_aa: CASSRGRKGTKSGQRPDF; cdr3_nt: TGTGCCAGCAGCAGGGGGCGCAAAGGTACAAAGTCGGGCCAACGTCCTGACTTC
j_call: TRBJ2-5; v_call: TRBV9; d_call: TRBD1; clone_size: once; cdr3_aa: CASSVASGQTRETQYF; cdr3_nt: TGTGCCAGCAGCGTAGCTTCGGGACAGACTCGCGAGACCCAGTACTTC
j_call: TRBJ2-2; v_call: TRBV2; d_call: TRBD2; clone_size: NA; cdr3_aa: CASSEGLAGVGFPGELFF; cdr3_nt: TGTGCCAGCAGTGAAGGACTAGCGGGAGTTGGGTTTCCCGGGGAGCTGTTTTTT
j_call: TRBJ2-5; v_call: TRBV11-2; d_call: TRBD2; clone_size: NA; cdr3_aa: CASSLTSGIEETQYF; cdr3_nt: TGTGCCAGCAGCTTGACTAGCGGGATAGAGGAGACCCAGTACTTC
j_call: TRBJ2-1; v_call: TRBV5-4; d_call: TRBD2; clone_size: NA; cdr3_aa: CASSPRGAGGRGNEQFF; cdr3_nt: TGTGCCAGCAGCCCCAGAGGGGCGGGAGGACGGGGTAATGAGCAGTTCTTC
j_call: TRBJ1-5; v_call: TRBV5-5; d_call: TRBD1; clone_size: NA; cdr3_aa: CASSPTGPGNQPQHF; cdr3_nt: TGTGCCAGCAGCCCGACAGGGCCGGGCAATCAGCCCCAGCATTTT
j_call: TRBJ2-3; v_call: TRBV6-1; d_call: NA; clone_size: NA; cdr3_aa: CASREGPDTQYF; cdr3_nt: TGTGCCAGCAGGGAGGGGCCAGATACGCAGTATTTT
j_call: TRBJ1-2; v_call: TRBV29-1; d_call: NA; clone_size: few; cdr3_aa: CSVKDLDSYGYTF; cdr3_nt: TGCAGCGTTAAGGACCTAGACAGCTATGGCTACACCTTC
j_call: TRBJ1-2; v_call: TRBV7-9; d_call: TRBD1; clone_size: NA; cdr3_aa: CASSYGQGYGYTF; cdr3_nt: TGTGCCAGCAGCTACGGACAGGGGTATGGCTACACCTTC
j_call: TRBJ2-1; v_call: TRBV30; d_call: NA; clone_size: NA; cdr3_aa: CAWSADGAEQFF; cdr3_nt: TGTGCCTGGAGTGCTGATGGGGCTGAGCAGTTCTTC
j_call: TRBJ1-6; v_call: TRBV9; d_call: NA; clone_size: NA; cdr3_aa: CASSVVVRGNSPLHF; cdr3_nt: TGTGCCAGCAGCGTAGTGGTAAGGGGGAATTCACCCCTCCACTTT
j_call: TRBJ2-1; v_call: TRBV13; d_call: NA; clone_size: NA; cdr3_aa: CASSLGAPDNEQFF; cdr3_nt: TGTGCCAGCAGCTTAGGCGCGCCGGACAATGAGCAGTTCTTC
j_call: TRBJ2-3; v_call: TRBV6-5; d_call: NA; clone_size: NA; cdr3_aa: CASGTGLLQTQYF; cdr3_nt: TGTGCCAGCGGGACGGGACTCCTTCAGACGCAGTATTTT